The sequence of this TCR beta chain was determined in a study of T cells in Graves' hyperthyroidism and ophthalmopathy. The V gene end was trimmed by 4 bases and the J gene end by 5 bases; junction bases not matched to a gene: 6. This CDR3 region has 15 residues. CDR1 and CDR2 (germline): LGHDT, YNNKEL (reference sequence). Findings of the study overall: Using 13 V-J features, a model discriminated ophthalmopathy from stable hyperthyroidism.

This clonotype has more than one count but fewer than ten. Its antigen is currently unknown. What was amplified from RNA transcripts were TCR beta CDR3 regions. First-round RT-PCR targeting the TCR CDR3 was performed with the HTBI primer set. From the multiplex PCR reads, TCRdb called clonotypes with MiXCR, one entry per CDR3 protein. The data hold roughly 180,000 distinct CDR3 sequences, with about a sixth observed a single time. When ophthalmopathy did not progress within 18 months, Graves' hyperthyroidism was considered stable. Patients were excluded because of uncontrolled infection, other autoimmune disease, pregnancy or lactation.

This sequence was found in a woman between 45 and 60 years old with Graves' hyperthyroidism. V usage is TRBV3-1 and J usage is TRBJ2-5; 11 nucleotides match TRBD2. Source material: blood. The CDR3 DNA reads TGTGCCAGCAGCCGGGGACTAGCGGCGGGGGAGACCCAGTACTTC. This translates into CASSRGLAAGETQYF.